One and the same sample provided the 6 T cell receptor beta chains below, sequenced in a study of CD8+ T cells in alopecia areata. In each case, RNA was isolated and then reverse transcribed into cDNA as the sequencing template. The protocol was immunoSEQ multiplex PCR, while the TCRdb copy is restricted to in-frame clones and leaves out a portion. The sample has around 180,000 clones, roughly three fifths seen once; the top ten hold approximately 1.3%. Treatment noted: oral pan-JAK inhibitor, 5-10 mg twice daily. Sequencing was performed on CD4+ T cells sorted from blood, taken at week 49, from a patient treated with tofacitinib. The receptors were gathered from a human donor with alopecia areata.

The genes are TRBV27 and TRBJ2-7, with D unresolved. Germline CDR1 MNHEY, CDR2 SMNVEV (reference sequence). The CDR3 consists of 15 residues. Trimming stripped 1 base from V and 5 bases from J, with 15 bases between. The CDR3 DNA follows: TGTGCCAGCAGTTTATTTTTCCAACCCATCCACGAGCAGTACTTC. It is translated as CASSLFFQPIHEQYF.

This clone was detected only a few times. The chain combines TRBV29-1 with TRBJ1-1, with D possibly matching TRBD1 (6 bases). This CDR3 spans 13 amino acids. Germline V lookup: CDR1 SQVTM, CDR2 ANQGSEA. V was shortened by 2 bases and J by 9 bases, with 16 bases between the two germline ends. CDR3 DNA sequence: TGCAGCGTTGAACGGAGACAGGTCGGCCAAGCTTTCTTT. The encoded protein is CSVERRQVGQAFF.

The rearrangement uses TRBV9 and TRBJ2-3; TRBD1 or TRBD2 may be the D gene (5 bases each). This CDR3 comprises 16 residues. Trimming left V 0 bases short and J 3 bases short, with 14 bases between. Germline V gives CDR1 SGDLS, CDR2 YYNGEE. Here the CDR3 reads CASSVGGPPGTDTQYF. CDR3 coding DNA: TGTGCCAGCAGCGTAGGGGGCCCGCCGGGGACAGATACGCAGTATTTT.

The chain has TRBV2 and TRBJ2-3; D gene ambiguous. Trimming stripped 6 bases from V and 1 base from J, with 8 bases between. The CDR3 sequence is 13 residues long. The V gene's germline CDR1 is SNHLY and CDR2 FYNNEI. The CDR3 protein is CASRDGGTDTQYF. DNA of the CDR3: TGTGCCAGCAGGGACGGTGGCACAGATACGCAGTATTTT.

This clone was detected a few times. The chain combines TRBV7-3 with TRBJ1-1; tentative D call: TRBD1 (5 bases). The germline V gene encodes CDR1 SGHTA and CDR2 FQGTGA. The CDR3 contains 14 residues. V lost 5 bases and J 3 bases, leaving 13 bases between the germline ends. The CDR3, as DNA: TGTGCCAGCAGCCCCGGGAGGGGTGACACTGAAGCTTTCTTT. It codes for CASSPGRGDTEAFF.

CDR3 nucleotide sequence: TGTGCCTGGAGTGTATATCAGGGGAGGAATGAGCAGTTCTTC. It translates to CAWSVYQGRNEQFF. This chain joins TRBV30 and TRBJ2-1; D tentatively fits TRBD1 or TRBD2 (6 bases each). The CDR3 runs 14 residues. Germline CDR1 GTSNPN, CDR2 SVGIG (reference sequence). V lost 0 bases and J lost 7, with 13 bases in between. The full variable domain, rest sourced from reference TRBV30 and TRBJ2-1, is SQTIHQWPATLVQPVGSPLSLECTVEGTSNPNLYWYRQAAGRGLQLLFYSVGIGQISSEVPQNLSASRPQDRQFILSSKKLLLSDSGFYLCAWSVYQGRNEQFFGPGTRLTVL.